The source of this T cell receptor beta chain is a study of regulatory T cells in long-lasting Graves disease. Notes on the study in general: Examination was confined to peripheral blood, excluding thyroid tissue.

Stated time point: newly diagnosed GD, antithyroid drugs for less than 3 months. Extracted PBMC RNA gave rise to the TCR library. Remarks on this clonotype: The antigen remains unidentified.

V lost 6 bases and J lost 5, with 20 bases in between. The CDR3 extends over 15 amino acids. Germline lookup yields CDR1 SGHRS and CDR2 YFSETQ. The authors built TCR beta libraries using iRepertoire HTBI primers and Arm-PCR of CDR3 regions. TCRdb reanalysed the multiplex PCR reads using MiXCR and keeps one entry per CDR3 protein. The repertoire has 500,000 to 700,000 distinct CDR3 sequences, around 15% of them found once; the top ten carry around 18%. These data also formed part of another study, on T cells in Graves' hyperthyroidism and ophthalmopathy.

The genes are TRBV5-1 and TRBJ2-5; D is possibly TRBD1 (6 bases). Sequenced here: peripheral blood mononuclear cells (PBMCs), sampled at new diagnosis, from a patient treated with antithyroid drugs. This receptor was taken from a woman under 40 with Graves disease. CDR3 nucleotide sequence: TGCGCCAGCAAACTGGGGGCAGGGGTAAGGGAGACCCAGTACTTC. Residues: CASKLGAGVRETQYF.